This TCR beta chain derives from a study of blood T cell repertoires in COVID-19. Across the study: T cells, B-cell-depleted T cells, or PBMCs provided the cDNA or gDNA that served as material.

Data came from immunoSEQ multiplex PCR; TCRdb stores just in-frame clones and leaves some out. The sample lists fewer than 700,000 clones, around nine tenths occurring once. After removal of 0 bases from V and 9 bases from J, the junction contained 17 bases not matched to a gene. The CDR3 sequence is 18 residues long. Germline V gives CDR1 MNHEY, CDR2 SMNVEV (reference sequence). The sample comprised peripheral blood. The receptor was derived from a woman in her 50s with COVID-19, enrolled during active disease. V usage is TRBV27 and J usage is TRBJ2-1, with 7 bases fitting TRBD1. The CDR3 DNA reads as TGTGCCAGCAGTTTATCGTCGCTAGGGGGCGAACTGGCCAGTGAGCAGTTCTTC. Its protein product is CASSLSSLGGELASEQFF.